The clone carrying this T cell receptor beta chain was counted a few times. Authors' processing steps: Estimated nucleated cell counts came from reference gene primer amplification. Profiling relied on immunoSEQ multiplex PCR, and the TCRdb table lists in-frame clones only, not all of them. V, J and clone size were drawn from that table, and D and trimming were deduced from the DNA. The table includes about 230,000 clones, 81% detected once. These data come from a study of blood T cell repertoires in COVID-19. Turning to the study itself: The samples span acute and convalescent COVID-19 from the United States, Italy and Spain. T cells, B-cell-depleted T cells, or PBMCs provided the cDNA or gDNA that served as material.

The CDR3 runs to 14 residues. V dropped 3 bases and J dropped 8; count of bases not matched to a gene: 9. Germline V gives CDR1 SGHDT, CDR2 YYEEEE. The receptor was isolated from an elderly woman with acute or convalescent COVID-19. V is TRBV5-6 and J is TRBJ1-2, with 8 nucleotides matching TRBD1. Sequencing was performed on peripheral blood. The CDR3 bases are TGTGCCAGCAGCTGGGCCGGACAGGGACGGGGCTACACCTTC. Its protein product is CASSWAGQGRGYTF.